The entry below describes one T cell receptor beta chain. Its antigen is still unknown. These data are taken from a study of T cell responses to AZD1222 COVID-19 vaccine. Study-level findings and limits: Among AZD1222 vaccinees, only 5 to 7 were seropositive at baseline. Vaccination with two AZD1222 doses was followed by a rise in Spike-specific TCR breadth and depth. Researchers report vaccine-associated CD4 TCRs spanning spike, with dominance at 160-218 and 743-854. The reported proportion of spike-specific TCRs targeting unmutated variant regions was nearly half.

This table comes from immunoSEQ multiplex PCR, and its TCRdb copy is limited to in-frame clones, with some not included. The sample has roughly 120,000 clones, roughly nine tenths seen once. CDR3 size: 11 residues. Germline CDR1 is DFQATT and CDR2 is SNEGSKA (reference sequence). Trimming took off 4 bases at V and 2 bases at J, with 5 bases between the two ends. This clonotype was obtained from an adult who received the AZD1222 COVID-19 vaccine. Specimen: peripheral blood, collected 28 days after the second AZD1222 dose. This sequence joins TRBV20-1 and TRBJ1-1; D is uncertain. This chain's CDR3 is CSAKGNTEAFF. CDR3 sequence (DNA): TGCAGTGCTAAAGGTAACACTGAAGCTTTCTTT.